One sample yielded the 26 T cell receptor beta chains listed below, sequenced in a study of T cell repertoires in cytomegalovirus infection. TCRdb itself ran the reads through MiXCR, one entry per CDR3 protein. The sample has fewer than 1,000,000 distinct CDR3 sequences; around 30% are singletons. Their antigens are not known. The source was cultured CD8+ T cells from PBMCs, collected from culture after CMV antigen stimulation. These receptors were taken from a human donor in good health (CMV status not recorded). Some clones in this sample may be carry-over from other donors' samples.

This clonotype has ten or more counts. The chain carries TRBV28 and TRBJ2-1; perhaps TRBD2 as D (5 bases). Trimming took off 4 bases at V and 5 bases at J, with 9 bases between the two ends. Germline V gene data show CDR1 as MDHEN and CDR2 as SYDVKM. This CDR3 region has 13 residues. CDR3 DNA: TGTGCCAGCAGTTCAGGACTCAACAATGAGCAGTTCTTC. Protein sequence: CASSSGLNNEQFF.

This clonotype turned up a few times. The chain combines TRBV12-3 or TRBV12-4 with TRBJ1-1; TRBD1 might be the D (5 bases). The CDR3 loop spans 14 amino acids. V was cut by 5 bases and J by 0 bases, with 10 bases left in between. The CDR3 sequence is CASSTTVMNTEAFF. The CDR3 DNA follows: TGTGCCAGCAGTACGACAGTGATGAACACTGAAGCTTTCTTT.

V usage is TRBV12-3 or TRBV12-4 and J usage is TRBJ1-1; D possibly corresponds to TRBD1 (5 bases). Trimming pared 2 bases from V and 3 bases from J, leaving 13 bases between. The CDR3 runs 15 residues. The CDR3: CASSLRGIRDTEAFF. CDR3 DNA: TGTGCCAGCAGTTTAAGGGGCATAAGGGACACTGAAGCTTTCTTT.

The chain combines TRBV29-1 with TRBJ1-1; no clear D gene. The germline V gene encodes CDR1 SQVTM and CDR2 ANQGSEA. This CDR3 has 12 residues. Trimming took off 5 bases at V and 3 bases at J, with 10 bases between the two ends. The chain's CDR3 is CSVSDWDTEAFF. CDR3 coding DNA: TGCAGCGTTTCGGACTGGGACACTGAAGCTTTCTTT.

This clonotype was detected a few times. The rearrangement joins TRBV7-9 to TRBJ2-3; a possible D gene is TRBD1 (6 bases). CDR1 SEHNR and CDR2 FQNEAQ come from the germline V gene (reference sequence). The CDR3 runs to 16 residues. V was pared by 3 bases and J by 0 bases, with 13 bases between. The CDR3 region has the DNA TGTGCCAGCAGCTTGAGGACAGAACCTAGCACAGATACGCAGTATTTT. Protein: CASSLRTEPSTDTQYF.

This clonotype was observed many times. The chain links TRBV7-9 to TRBJ2-1, with 10 bases aligning to TRBD1. The CDR3 covers 16 residues. Trimming at V came to 5 bases and at J to 8 bases, leaving 12 bases not matched to a gene. Looked up from germline, CDR1 is SEHNR and CDR2 is FQNEAQ (reference sequence). The CDR3, as DNA: TGTGCCAGCAGCGGATGGACAGGGGGGAAGAGCGATGAGCAGTTCTTC. Translating it yields CASSGWTGGKSDEQFF. Drawing the rest from reference TRBV7-9 and TRBJ2-1, the complete variable domain is DTGVSQNPRHKITKRGQNVTFRCDPISEHNRLYWYRQTLGQGPEFLTYFQNEAQLEKSRLLSDRFSAERPKGSFSTLEIQRTEQGDSAMYLCASSGWTGGKSDEQFFGPGTRLTVL.

The sample holds many counts of this clonotype. This chain uses TRBV6-1 with TRBJ2-7; D is unclear. V lost 6 bases, J lost 0 bases, and 15 bases lay in between. CDR3 length: 15 amino acids. CDR1 is MNHNS, CDR2 SASEGT, per germline. The CDR3 nucleotides are TGTGCCAGCAGGCCAAGGACCCTAAGCTCCTACGAGCAGTACTTC. It translates to CASRPRTLSSYEQYF.

This chain connects TRBV5-4 to TRBJ2-7; D is ambiguous. The V and J ends lost 2 bases and 6 bases respectively, with 9 bases between them. This CDR3 is 12 amino acids long. CDR1 and CDR2 from the germline V gene are SGHNT and YYREEE (reference sequence). CDR3: CASSFGSGEQYF. The DNA for the CDR3 is TGTGCCAGCAGCTTCGGATCTGGCGAGCAGTACTTC.

A remark on this clonotype: Sequence at one end of the junction differs from germline and may be a read error. V is TRBV3-1 and J is TRBJ2-5, with a weak D call TRBD1 (5 bases). CDR3 length: 14 amino acids. Germline lookup yields CDR1 LGHDT and CDR2 YNNKEL (reference sequence). For the CDR3, the DNA is TGTGACAGCAGTCCTCCAGGGCCGGAAGAGACCCAGTACTTC. Translating it yields CDSSPPGPEETQYF.

This clonotype has a handful of counts. The chain combines TRBV7-8 with TRBJ2-5; D gene unclear. The V gene's germline CDR1 is SGHVS and CDR2 FQNEAQ. Trimming shortened V by 5 bases and J by 3 bases, and 10 bases separated the two germline ends. The CDR3 runs 13 residues. Written as DNA, the CDR3 is TGTGCCAGCAGCATACAGAGCGAAGAGACCCAGTACTTC. As protein: CASSIQSEETQYF. Together with reference TRBV7-8 and TRBJ2-5, the CDR3 gives the full variable domain: GAGVSQSPRYKVAKRGQDVALRCDPISGHVSLFWYQQALGQGPEFLTYFQNEAQLDKSGLPSDRFFAERPEGSVSTLKIQRTQQEDSAVYLCASSIQSEETQYFGPGTRLLVL.

This clonotype was detected a few times. J is TRBJ2-5 and V is TRBV27, with 10 bases lining up with TRBD1. The CDR3 consists of 14 residues. Germline-derived CDR1 and CDR2 are MNHEY and SMNVEV (reference sequence). Trimming took 5 bases from V and 4 from J; bases not matched to a gene: 4. Here the CDR3 DNA reads TGTGCCAGCAGTCCATGGACAGGGGGAGAGACCCAGTACTTC. This sequence encodes CASSPWTGGETQYF.

The J gene is TRBJ2-7, the V gene TRBV28; D possibly corresponds to TRBD1 (6 bases). V was cut by 2 bases and J by 2 bases, with 13 bases left in between. CDR3 length equals 15 residues. Germline V gene data show CDR1 as MDHEN and CDR2 as SYDVKM. This CDR3 reads CASSLAAGETYEQYV. For the CDR3, the DNA is TGTGCCAGCAGTTTAGCGGCAGGGGAAACCTACGAGCAGTACGTC.

Comment on this clonotype: A read error may account for a junction end that differs from germline. The rearrangement joins TRBV7-6 to TRBJ1-5, with 8 bases matching TRBD1. Germline assignment: CDR1 SGHVS and CDR2 FNYEAQ. This CDR3 is 14 amino acids long. The CDR3: CTSSLGQGNQPQHF. The CDR3, as DNA: TGTACCAGCAGCTTGGGACAGGGCAATCAGCCCCAGCATTTT.

The chain couples TRBV7-9 to TRBJ1-6; D call uncertain. With 1 base removed from V and 7 bases from J, the gap between germline ends came to 8 bases. Per germline, CDR1 SEHNR and CDR2 FQNEAQ (reference sequence). The CDR3 spans 14 residues. The DNA of the CDR3 is TGTGCCAGCAGCTTAGGCTGGGTGAATTCACCCCTCCACTTT. Its translation: CASSLGWVNSPLHF.

This clonotype is a singleton in its sample. A much larger clone lies a single base off, so this may be a read error. The chain uses TRBV7-9 and TRBJ2-3, with D perhaps matching TRBD2 (6 bases). In germline, CDR1 is SEHNR, CDR2 FQNEAQ (reference sequence). This CDR3 is 11 amino acids long. The CDR3 loop reads CVSILRGTQYF. CDR3 coding DNA: TGTGTCAGCATCCTCCGGGGGACGCAGTATTTT.

The J gene is TRBJ2-2, the V gene TRBV19; 12 nucleotides match TRBD2. Germline V gene sequence: CDR1 LNHDA, CDR2 SQIVND (reference sequence). The CDR3 loop spans 17 amino acids. J was trimmed by 2 bases and V by 5 bases; bases with no gene match: 6. CDR3 DNA sequence: TGTGCCAGTAGTCAGGCTAGCGGGGGGGTAAACACCGGGGAGCTGTTTTTT. Protein sequence: CASSQASGGVNTGELFF.

This chain links TRBV19 with TRBJ1-5; D is uncertain. CDR1 is LNHDA and CDR2 is SQIVND in the germline V gene (reference sequence). The CDR3 loop spans 15 amino acids. The V end lost 7 bases, the J end lost 2 bases, and 15 bases lay between the germline ends. The CDR3: CASTPIPGGNQPQHF. The CDR3 DNA sequence: TGTGCCAGTACCCCCATTCCCGGGGGCAATCAGCCCCAGCATTTT.

The gene calls are TRBV4-1 and TRBJ2-3; TRBD2 agrees at 9 bases. Germline V gene lookup returns CDR1 MGHRA and CDR2 YSYEKL. The CDR3 sequence is 16 residues long. J gave up 2 bases and V 4 bases, and 7 bases lay outside the gene matches. The CDR3 region is CASSLRAGGDTDTQYF. CDR3 DNA: TGCGCCAGCAGCCTAAGAGCGGGGGGCGACACAGATACGCAGTATTTT.

The chain links TRBV2 to TRBJ2-2; the D is unclear. This CDR3 comprises 13 residues. V lost 11 bases, J lost 1 base, and 11 bases lay in between. Germline V gene lookup returns CDR1 SNHLY and CDR2 FYNNEI. The CDR3 sequence is CALLGGNTGELFF. Written as DNA, the CDR3 is TGTGCCCTATTGGGCGGGAACACCGGGGAGCTGTTTTTT.

The table lists this clonotype with a few counts. The chain links TRBV29-1 to TRBJ1-2, with D possibly TRBD1 on 6 matching bases. Trimming cost V 4 bases and J 3 bases, with 9 bases left between them. CDR3 length: 12 amino acids. Germline assignment: CDR1 SQVTM and CDR2 ANQGSEA. CDR3 sequence (DNA): TGCAGCGTTGGTCCAGGGGACTATGGCTACACCTTC. This gives the protein CSVGPGDYGYTF.

This clonotype has only a few counts. The CDR3 DNA reads as TGTGCCAGCAGTCGGGGGCTCAACGAGCAGTACTTC. Residues: CASSRGLNEQYF. The J gene is TRBJ2-7, the V gene TRBV7-9; possibly TRBD1 or TRBD2 for D (6 bases each). The ends were cut back, 6 bases at V and 5 bases at J, with 11 bases in the middle. The CDR3 contains 12 residues. Germline lookup yields CDR1 SEHNR and CDR2 FQNEAQ (reference sequence).

J is TRBJ1-4 and V is TRBV6-6, with D uncertain. Germline lookup yields CDR1 MNHNY and CDR2 SVGAGI (reference sequence). The CDR3 is 11 residues long. V lost 7 bases, J lost 13 bases, and 13 bases lay in between. CDR3 sequence reads: CASKSEKGLFF. The CDR3, as DNA: TGTGCCAGCAAAAGTGAGAAGGGACTGTTTTTT.

V is TRBV2 and J is TRBJ2-4, with 7 bases that match TRBD2. Germline CDR1 reads SNHLY; CDR2 reads FYNNEI. The CDR3 length is 16 residues. Trimming took 6 bases from V and 0 from J; bases not matched to a gene: 8. The CDR3 coding sequence is TGTGCCAGCAGCCGAGACGGGGGGATAGCCAAAAACATTCAGTACTTC. It codes for CASSRDGGIAKNIQYF.

About this clonotype: Since a much larger clone is just one base distant, this may be a read error. The chain recombines TRBV7-1 with TRBJ2-7; D might be TRBD2 (5 bases). TRBV7-1 counts as an open reading frame of uncertain function. The CDR3 sequence is 15 residues long. CDR3 in amino acids: CASSPQTGLFYEEYF. The DNA of the CDR3 is TGTGCCAGCAGCCCCCAAACGGGGTTGTTCTACGAGGAGTACTTC.

In this sample, this clonotype turned up a few times. The V gene is TRBV11-2, the J gene TRBJ1-2, with D possibly matching TRBD1 (6 bases). The CDR3 runs to 16 residues. Trimming took off 0 bases at V and 2 bases at J, with 13 bases between the two ends. Per germline, CDR1 SGHAT and CDR2 FQNNGV. CDR3 amino acids: CASSLDTRGRNYGYTF. DNA of the CDR3: TGTGCCAGCAGCTTAGATACCAGGGGACGGAACTATGGCTACACCTTC.

The chain combines TRBV19 with TRBJ2-3; D call uncertain. The CDR3 length is 16 residues. The ends were cut back, 5 bases at V and 0 bases at J, with 15 bases in the middle. The germline V gene encodes CDR1 LNHDA and CDR2 SQIVND (reference sequence). The CDR3 loop is CASSAPNLPSTDTQYF. The CDR3 DNA follows: TGTGCCAGTAGTGCCCCAAACCTCCCTAGCACAGATACGCAGTATTTT.